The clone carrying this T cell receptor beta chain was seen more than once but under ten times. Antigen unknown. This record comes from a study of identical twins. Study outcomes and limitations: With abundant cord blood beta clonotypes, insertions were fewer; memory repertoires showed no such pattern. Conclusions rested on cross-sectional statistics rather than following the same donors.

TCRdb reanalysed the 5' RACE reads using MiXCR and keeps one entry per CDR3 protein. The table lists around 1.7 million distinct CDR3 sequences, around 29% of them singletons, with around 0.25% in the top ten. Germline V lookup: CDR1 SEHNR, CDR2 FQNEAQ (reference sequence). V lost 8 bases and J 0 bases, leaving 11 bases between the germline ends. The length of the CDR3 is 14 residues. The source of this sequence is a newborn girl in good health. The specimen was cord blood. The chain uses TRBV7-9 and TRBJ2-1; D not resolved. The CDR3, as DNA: TGTGCCAGCGAAACTACTCGCTCCTACAATGAGCAGTTCTTC. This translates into CASETTRSYNEQFF.